This T cell receptor (beta chain) was found in a study of vaccination effects on CD4 cells after COVID-19. Under the ViraFEST assay, PBMC were stimulated with viral peptide pools so that antigen-specific CD4+ T cells expanded. Sequencing was performed afterwards. Isolating CD4+ T cells followed approximately 11 days of culture. Participants were given two doses of BNT162b2 or mRNA-1273 vaccine. Wells each received more than 1.5 million PBMC, cultured with approximately 10 IU/ml IL-2 and 10 ug/ml peptides. The method was immunoSEQ multiplex PCR; TCRdb's version includes in-frame clones alone and lacks a portion of them. The sample contains approximately 16,000 clones, roughly 70% of which appear only once. This clone was seen once. What it recognizes is unknown. The J segment lost 9 bases and the V segment lost 6 bases, leaving 5 bases of the junction unmatched. Germline loops: CDR1 SNHLY, CDR2 FYNNEI. The CDR3 has 13 residues.

The chain has TRBV2 and TRBJ1-6, with 7 bases lining up with TRBD1. Sequencing used CD4+ T cells from PBMCs cultured with HCoV-NL63 spike peptides, obtained after COVID-19 vaccination. The TCR sequence derives from a human donor who received a COVID-19 vaccine. Written as DNA, the CDR3 is TGTGCCAGCAGCGGGACAGCTATTTCACCCCTCCACTTT. Its protein is CASSGTAISPLHF. Full variable domain (rest looked up from reference TRBV2 and TRBJ1-6): EPEVTQTPSHQVTQMGQEVILRCVPISNHLYFYWYRQILGQKVEFLVSFYNNEISEKSEIFDDQFSVERPDGSNFTLKIRSTKLEDSAMYFCASSGTAISPLHFGNGTRLTVT.